A single sample is the source of the 2 T cell receptor beta chains below, sequenced in a study of a mutant IDH1 vaccine in newly diagnosed glioma. Their antigen targets remain unknown. The protocol was immunoSEQ multiplex PCR, while the TCRdb copy is restricted to in-frame clones and leaves out a portion. The data contain about 28,000 clones, more than 80% of them singletons. Documented time point: week 5, during vaccination. A single vaccine dose contained 300 ug of mutant IDH1 20-mer peptide, and topical imiquimod was used with it. The sample here was PBMCs, taken from a glioma patient whose treatment included an IDH1 peptide vaccine. The receptors stem from a young man with glioma.

The chain recombines TRBV2 with TRBJ1-2; 7 bases agree with TRBD1. V gave up 6 bases and J gave up 4 bases; unmatched junction bases: 8. Germline V gene lookup returns CDR1 SNHLY and CDR2 FYNNEI. The CDR3 loop spans 14 amino acids. The CDR3 nucleotides read TGTGCCAGCAGGGCCGGGACAGAAGTCTATGGCTACACCTTC. This codes for CASRAGTEVYGYTF.

V gene TRBV25-1 combines with J gene TRBJ2-2; D is uncertain. This CDR3 spans 15 amino acids. Germline CDR1 reads MGHDK; CDR2 reads SYGVNS. V was clipped by 4 bases and J by 3 bases, with 12 bases between them. CDR3 nucleotide sequence: TGTGCCAGCAGTGCCAGATCGGAGTACACCGGGGAGCTGTTTTTT. Amino acid sequence: CASSARSEYTGELFF.